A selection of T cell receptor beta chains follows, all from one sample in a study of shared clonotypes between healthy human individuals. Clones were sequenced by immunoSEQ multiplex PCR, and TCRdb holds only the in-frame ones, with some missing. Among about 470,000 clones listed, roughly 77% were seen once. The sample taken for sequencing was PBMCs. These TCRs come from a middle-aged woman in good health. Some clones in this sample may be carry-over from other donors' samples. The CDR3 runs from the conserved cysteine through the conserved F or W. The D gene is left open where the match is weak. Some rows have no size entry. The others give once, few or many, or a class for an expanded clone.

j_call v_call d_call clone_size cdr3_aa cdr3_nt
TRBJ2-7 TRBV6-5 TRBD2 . CASSWREGGIEQYF TGTGCCAGCAGTTGGCGGGAGGGGGGGATCGAGCAGTACTTC
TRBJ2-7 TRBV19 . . CASSPQLGGSYEQYF TGTGCCAGTAGTCCCCAACTTGGGGGCTCCTACGAGCAGTACTTC
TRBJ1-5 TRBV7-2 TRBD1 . CASSLRGQGYQPQHF TGTGCCAGCAGCTTAAGGGGACAGGGTTACCAGCCCCAGCATTTT
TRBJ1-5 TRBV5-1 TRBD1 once CASSPYPGATGAGQPQHF TGCGCCAGCAGCCCGTACCCCGGGGCAACAGGGGCCGGTCAGCCCCAGCATTTT
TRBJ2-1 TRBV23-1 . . CASSQSSSEGDNEQFF TGCGCCAGCAGTCAATCATCTTCGGAGGGGGACAATGAGCAGTTCTTC
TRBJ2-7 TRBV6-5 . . CASRRTGSSYEQYF TGTGCCAGCAGACGGACTGGTAGCTCCTACGAGCAGTACTTC
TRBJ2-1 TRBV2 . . CASSEAPRRDSYNEQFF TGTGCCAGCAGTGAAGCCCCGCGGCGGGATTCCTACAATGAGCAGTTCTTC
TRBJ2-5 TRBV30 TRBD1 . CAWGQGAGETQYF TGTGCCTGGGGACAGGGGGCGGGTGAGACCCAGTACTTC
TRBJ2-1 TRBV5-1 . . CASSLTSSYNEQFF TGCGCCAGCAGCTTGACCAGCTCCTACAATGAGCAGTTCTTC
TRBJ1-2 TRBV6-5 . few CASSYSGGRVSGYTF TGTGCCAGCAGTTACTCGGGGGGGCGCGTCAGTGGCTACACCTTC
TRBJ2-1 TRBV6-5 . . CASKGRGYNEQFF TGTGCCAGCAAGGGCAGGGGATACAATGAGCAGTTCTTC
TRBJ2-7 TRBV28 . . CASSVLLGEQYF TGTGCCAGCAGTGTCCTCCTCGGGGAGCAGTACTTC
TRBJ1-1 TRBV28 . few CASSLEAVGEAFF TGTGCCAGCAGTTTAGAAGCAGTAGGTGAAGCTTTCTTT
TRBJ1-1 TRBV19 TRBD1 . CASSIEEARGQGMENTEAFF TGTGCCAGTAGTATAGAAGAAGCTCGCGGACAGGGGATGGAGAACACTGAAGCTTTCTTT
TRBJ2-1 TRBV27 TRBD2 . CASSSTGLPTSGRNEQFF TGTGCCAGCAGTTCTACGGGACTTCCTACTAGCGGGAGAAATGAGCAGTTCTTC
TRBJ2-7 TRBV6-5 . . CASSYSRDSAREQYF TGTGCCAGCAGTTACAGCCGGGACTCTGCTCGGGAGCAGTACTTC
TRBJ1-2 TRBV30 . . CAWSVGVMRNYGYTF TGTGCCTGGAGTGTAGGGGTGATGAGGAACTATGGCTACACCTTC
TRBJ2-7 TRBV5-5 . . CASSLALGTAYEQYF TGTGCCAGCAGCTTGGCGCTTGGGACGGCCTACGAGCAGTACTTC
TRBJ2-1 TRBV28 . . CASATPSYNEQFF TGTGCCAGCGCGACTCCCTCCTACAATGAGCAGTTCTTC
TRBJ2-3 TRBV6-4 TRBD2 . CASSDSASGSTDTQYF TGTGCCAGCAGTGACTCGGCTAGCGGATCCACAGATACGCAGTATTTT
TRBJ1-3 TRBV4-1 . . CASSSPFSSGNTIYF TGCGCCAGCAGCTCCCCATTCAGCTCTGGAAACACCATATATTTT
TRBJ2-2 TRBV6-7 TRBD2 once CASSYSSPLAGVAGELFF TGTGCCAGCAGTTACTCGAGCCCCCTAGCGGGAGTTGCCGGGGAGCTGTTTTTT
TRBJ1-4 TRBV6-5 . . CASSYSKGEKLFF TGTGCCAGCAGTTACTCGAAAGGGGAAAAACTGTTTTTT
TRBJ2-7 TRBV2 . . CASSEFVWGSSYEQYF TGTGCCAGCAGTGAATTTGTGTGGGGGAGCTCCTACGAGCAGTACTTC
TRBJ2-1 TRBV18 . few CASSLLGQMGFNEQFF TGTGCCAGCTCACTCCTAGGCCAGATGGGGTTCAATGAGCAGTTCTTC
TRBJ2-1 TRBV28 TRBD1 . CGGQRNNEQFF TGTGGGGGACAGAGAAACAATGAGCAGTTCTTC
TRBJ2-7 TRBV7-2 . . CASIGRAGTYEQYF TGTGCCAGCATAGGGCGGGCGGGAACCTACGAGCAGTACTTC
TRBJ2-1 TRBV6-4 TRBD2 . CASSPSGGSYNEQFF TGTGCCAGCAGCCCTAGCGGGGGGTCCTACAATGAGCAGTTCTTC
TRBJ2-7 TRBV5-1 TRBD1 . CASSTGDRGFDEQYF TGCGCCAGCAGCACCGGCGACAGGGGATTTGACGAGCAGTACTTC
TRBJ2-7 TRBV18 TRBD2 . CASSPRAGESYEQYF TGTGCCAGCTCACCAAGGGCGGGAGAATCCTACGAGCAGTACTTC
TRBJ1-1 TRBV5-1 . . CASSLIGGGSEAFF TGCGCCAGCAGCTTGATCGGGGGAGGTTCTGAAGCTTTCTTT
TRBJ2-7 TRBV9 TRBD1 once CASSKWDSSYEQYF TGTGCCAGCAGTAAATGGGACAGCTCCTACGAGCAGTACTTC
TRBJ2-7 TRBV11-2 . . CASSPPPSREFTGEQYF TGTGCCAGCAGCCCACCCCCCTCTAGGGAATTTACAGGGGAGCAGTACTTC
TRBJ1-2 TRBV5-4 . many CASRPMGSRGYTF TGTGCCAGCAGACCTATGGGGTCCAGAGGCTACACCTTC
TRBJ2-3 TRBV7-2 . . CASSQLESETDTQYF TGTGCCAGCAGCCAGCTGGAATCTGAGACAGATACGCAGTATTTT